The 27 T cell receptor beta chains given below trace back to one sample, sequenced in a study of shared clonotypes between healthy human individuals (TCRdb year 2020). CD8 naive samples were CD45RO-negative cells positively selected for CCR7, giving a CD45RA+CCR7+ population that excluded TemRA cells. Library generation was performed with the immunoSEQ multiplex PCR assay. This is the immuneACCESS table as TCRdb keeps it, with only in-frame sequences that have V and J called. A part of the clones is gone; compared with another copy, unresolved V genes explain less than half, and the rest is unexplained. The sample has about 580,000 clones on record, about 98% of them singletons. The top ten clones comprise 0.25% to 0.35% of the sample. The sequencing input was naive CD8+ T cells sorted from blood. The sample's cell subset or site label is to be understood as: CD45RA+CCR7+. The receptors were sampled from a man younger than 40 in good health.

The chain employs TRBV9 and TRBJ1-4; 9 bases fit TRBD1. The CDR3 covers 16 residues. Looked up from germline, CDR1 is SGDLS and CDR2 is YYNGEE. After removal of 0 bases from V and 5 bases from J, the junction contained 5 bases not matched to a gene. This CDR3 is CASSVGWGTGNEKLFF. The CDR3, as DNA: TGTGCCAGCAGCGTAGGGTGGGGGACAGGGAATGAAAAACTGTTTTTT.

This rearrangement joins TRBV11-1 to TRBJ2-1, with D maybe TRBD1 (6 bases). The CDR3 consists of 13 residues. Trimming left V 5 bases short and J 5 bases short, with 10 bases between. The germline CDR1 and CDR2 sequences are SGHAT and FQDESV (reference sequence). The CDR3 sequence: CASSQGHNNEQFF. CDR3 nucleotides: TGTGCCAGCAGCCAGGGACACAACAATGAGCAGTTCTTC.

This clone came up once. The CDR3 is CATSQESLPQSHGYTF. In nucleotides, the CDR3 is TGTGCCACCAGCCAAGAGTCTCTTCCGCAGTCCCATGGCTACACCTTC. The chain uses TRBV15 and TRBJ1-2; D is uncertain. Germline CDR1 and CDR2: LNHNV and YYDKDF (reference sequence). CDR3 size: 16 residues. The V end lost 5 bases, the J end lost 6 bases, and 22 bases lay between the germline ends.

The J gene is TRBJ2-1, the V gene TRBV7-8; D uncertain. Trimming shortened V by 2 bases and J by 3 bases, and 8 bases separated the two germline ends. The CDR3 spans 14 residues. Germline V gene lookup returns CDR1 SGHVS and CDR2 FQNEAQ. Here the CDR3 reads CASSLSLLYNEQFF. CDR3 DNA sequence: TGTGCCAGCAGCTTATCTCTGCTCTACAATGAGCAGTTCTTC.

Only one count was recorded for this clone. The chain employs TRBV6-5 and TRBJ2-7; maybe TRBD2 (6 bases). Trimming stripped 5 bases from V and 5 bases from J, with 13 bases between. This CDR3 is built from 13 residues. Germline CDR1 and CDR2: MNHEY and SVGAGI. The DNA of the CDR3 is TGTGCCAGCAGTCTCGGGAGAAGTAACGAGCAGTACTTC. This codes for CASSLGRSNEQYF.

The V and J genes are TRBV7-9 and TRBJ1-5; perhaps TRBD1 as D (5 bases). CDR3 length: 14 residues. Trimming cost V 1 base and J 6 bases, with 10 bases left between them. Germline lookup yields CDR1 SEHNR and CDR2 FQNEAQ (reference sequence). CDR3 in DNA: TGTGCCAGCAGCTTAGAGGGGTTCCTTCAGCCCCAGCATTTT. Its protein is CASSLEGFLQPQHF.

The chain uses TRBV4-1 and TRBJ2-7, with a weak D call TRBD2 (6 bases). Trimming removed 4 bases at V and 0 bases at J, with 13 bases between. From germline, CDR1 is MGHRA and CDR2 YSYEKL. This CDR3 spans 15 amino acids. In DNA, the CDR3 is TGCGCCAGCAGCCCCTCTGCGGGGAGCTCCTACGAGCAGTACTTC. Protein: CASSPSAGSSYEQYF.

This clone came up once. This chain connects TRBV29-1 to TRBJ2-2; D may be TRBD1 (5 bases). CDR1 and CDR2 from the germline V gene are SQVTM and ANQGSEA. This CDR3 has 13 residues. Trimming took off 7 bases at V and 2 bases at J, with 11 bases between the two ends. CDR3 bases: TGCAGCGCTGTAGACAGTAACACCGGGGAGCTGTTTTTT. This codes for CSAVDSNTGELFF.

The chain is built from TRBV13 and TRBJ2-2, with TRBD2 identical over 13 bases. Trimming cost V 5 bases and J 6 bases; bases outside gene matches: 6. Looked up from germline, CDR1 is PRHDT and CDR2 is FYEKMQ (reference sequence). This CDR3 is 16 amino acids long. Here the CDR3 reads CASSRTSGSSAGELFF. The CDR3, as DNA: TGTGCCAGCAGCAGGACTAGCGGGAGTTCCGCCGGGGAGCTGTTTTTT.

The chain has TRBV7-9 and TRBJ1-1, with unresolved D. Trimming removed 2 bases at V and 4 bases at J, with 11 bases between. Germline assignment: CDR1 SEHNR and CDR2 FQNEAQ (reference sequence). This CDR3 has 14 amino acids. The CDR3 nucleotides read TGTGCCAGCAGCTTAATAGCCCCCGGCACTGAAGCTTTCTTT. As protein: CASSLIAPGTEAFF. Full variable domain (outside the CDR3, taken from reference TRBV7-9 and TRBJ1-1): DTGVSQNPRHKITKRGQNVTFRCDPISEHNRLYWYRQTLGQGPEFLTYFQNEAQLEKSRLLSDRFSAERPKGSFSTLEIQRTEQGDSAMYLCASSLIAPGTEAFFGQGTRLTVV.

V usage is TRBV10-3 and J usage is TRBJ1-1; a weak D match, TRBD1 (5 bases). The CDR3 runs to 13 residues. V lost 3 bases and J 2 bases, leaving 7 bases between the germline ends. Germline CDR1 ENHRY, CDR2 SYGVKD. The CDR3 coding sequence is TGTGCCATCAGTGACGACAGAAACACTGAAGCTTTCTTT. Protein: CAISDDRNTEAFF.

The CDR3 is CASSFDHPTSGQIYEQYF. The CDR3 coding sequence is TGTGCCAGCAGCTTTGACCACCCGACTAGCGGTCAAATTTACGAGCAGTACTTC. The chain has TRBV11-2 and TRBJ2-7; 9 nucleotides line up with TRBD2. V was clipped by 3 bases and J by 4 bases; unmatched bases: 16. The CDR3 runs to 18 residues. Germline V gene data show CDR1 as SGHAT and CDR2 as FQNNGV.

CDR3 residues: CASSPPLNTGELFF. The CDR3 DNA sequence: TGTGCCAGCAGCCCGCCCCTTAACACCGGGGAGCTGTTTTTT. The V and J genes are TRBV7-9 and TRBJ2-2; the D is unclear. Per germline, CDR1 SEHNR and CDR2 FQNEAQ (reference sequence). V was trimmed by 5 bases and J by 2 bases, leaving 9 bases between them. The CDR3 sequence is 14 residues long.

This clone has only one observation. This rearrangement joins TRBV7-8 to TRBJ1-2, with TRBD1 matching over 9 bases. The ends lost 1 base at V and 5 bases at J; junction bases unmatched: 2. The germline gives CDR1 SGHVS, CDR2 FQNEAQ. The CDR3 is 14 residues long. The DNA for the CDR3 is TGTGCCAGCAGCTTAGAACAGGGGGCGTATGGCTACACCTTC. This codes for CASSLEQGAYGYTF.

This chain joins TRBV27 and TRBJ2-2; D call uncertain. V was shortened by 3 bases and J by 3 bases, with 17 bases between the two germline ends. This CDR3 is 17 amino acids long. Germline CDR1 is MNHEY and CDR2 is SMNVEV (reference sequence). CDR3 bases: TGTGCCAGCAGTTTTGATTTCATCGAGGTGGACACCGGGGAGCTGTTTTTT. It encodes CASSFDFIEVDTGELFF.

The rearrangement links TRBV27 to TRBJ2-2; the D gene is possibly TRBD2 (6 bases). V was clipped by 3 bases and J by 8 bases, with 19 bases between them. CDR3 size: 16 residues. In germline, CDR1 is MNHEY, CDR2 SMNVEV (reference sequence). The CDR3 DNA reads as TGTGCCAGCAGTTTTTCGCGGGACTCCCTGCCGGGGGAGCTGTTTTTT. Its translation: CASSFSRDSLPGELFF.

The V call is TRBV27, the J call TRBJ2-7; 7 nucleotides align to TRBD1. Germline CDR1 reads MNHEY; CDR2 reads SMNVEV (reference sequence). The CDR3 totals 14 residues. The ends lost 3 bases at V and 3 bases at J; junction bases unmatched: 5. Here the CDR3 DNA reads TGTGCCAGCAGTTTCCGACAGGGCGGCTACGAGCAGTACTTC. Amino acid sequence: CASSFRQGGYEQYF.

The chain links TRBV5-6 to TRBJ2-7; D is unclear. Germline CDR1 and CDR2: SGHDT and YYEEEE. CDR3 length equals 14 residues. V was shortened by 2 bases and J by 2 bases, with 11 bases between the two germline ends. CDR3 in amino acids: CASSLGDTPYEQYF. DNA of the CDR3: TGTGCCAGCAGCTTAGGAGATACGCCCTACGAGCAGTACTTC.

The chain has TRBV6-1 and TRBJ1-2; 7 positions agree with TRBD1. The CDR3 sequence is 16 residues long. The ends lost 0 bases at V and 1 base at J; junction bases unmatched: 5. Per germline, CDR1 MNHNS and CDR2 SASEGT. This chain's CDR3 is CASSEARRGLNYGYTF. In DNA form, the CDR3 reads TGTGCCAGCAGTGAAGCGCGAAGGGGGCTTAACTATGGCTACACCTTC.

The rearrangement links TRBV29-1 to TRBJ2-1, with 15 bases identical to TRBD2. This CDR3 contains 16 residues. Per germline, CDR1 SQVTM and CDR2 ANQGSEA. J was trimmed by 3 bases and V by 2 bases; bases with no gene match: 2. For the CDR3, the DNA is TGCAGCGTTGAACTGGGACTAGCGGGAGGCTACAATGAGCAGTTCTTC. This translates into CSVELGLAGGYNEQFF.

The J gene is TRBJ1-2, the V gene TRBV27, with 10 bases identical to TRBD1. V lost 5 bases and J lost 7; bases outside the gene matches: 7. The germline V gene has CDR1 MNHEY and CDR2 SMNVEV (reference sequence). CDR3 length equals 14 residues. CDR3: CASSGDRGLGGYTF. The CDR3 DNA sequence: TGTGCCAGCAGTGGCGACAGGGGGCTGGGTGGCTACACCTTC.

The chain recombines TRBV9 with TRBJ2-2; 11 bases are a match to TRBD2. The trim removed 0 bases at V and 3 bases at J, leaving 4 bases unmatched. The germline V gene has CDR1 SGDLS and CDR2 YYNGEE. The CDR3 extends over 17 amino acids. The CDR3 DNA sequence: TGTGCCAGCAGCGTAGGGGGACTAGCGGTTTACACCGGGGAGCTGTTTTTT. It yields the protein CASSVGGLAVYTGELFF.

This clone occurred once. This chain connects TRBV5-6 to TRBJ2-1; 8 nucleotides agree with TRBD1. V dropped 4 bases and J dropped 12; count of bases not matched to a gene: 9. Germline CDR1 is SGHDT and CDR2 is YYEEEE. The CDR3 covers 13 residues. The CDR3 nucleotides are TGTGCCAGCAGCGTGACAGGGGATATGGTGCAGTTCTTC. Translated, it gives CASSVTGDMVQFF.

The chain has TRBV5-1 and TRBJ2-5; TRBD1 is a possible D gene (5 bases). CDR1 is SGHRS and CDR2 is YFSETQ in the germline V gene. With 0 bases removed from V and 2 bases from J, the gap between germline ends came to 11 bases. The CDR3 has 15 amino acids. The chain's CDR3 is CASSLAPGSQETQYF. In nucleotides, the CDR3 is TGCGCCAGCAGCTTGGCCCCAGGGTCGCAAGAGACCCAGTACTTC.

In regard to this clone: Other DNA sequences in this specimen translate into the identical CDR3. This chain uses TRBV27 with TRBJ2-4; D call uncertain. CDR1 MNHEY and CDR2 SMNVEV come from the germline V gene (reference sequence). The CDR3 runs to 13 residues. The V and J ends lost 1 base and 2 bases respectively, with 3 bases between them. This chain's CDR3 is CASSLYPKNIQYF. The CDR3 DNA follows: TGTGCCAGCAGTTTATATCCCAAAAACATTCAGTACTTC.

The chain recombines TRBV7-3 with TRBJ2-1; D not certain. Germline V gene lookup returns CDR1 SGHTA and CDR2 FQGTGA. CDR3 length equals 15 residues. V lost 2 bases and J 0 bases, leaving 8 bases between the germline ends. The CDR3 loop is CASSLGPSSYNEQFF. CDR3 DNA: TGTGCCAGCAGCTTAGGTCCTAGCTCCTACAATGAGCAGTTCTTC. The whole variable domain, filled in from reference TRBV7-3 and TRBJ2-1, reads GAGVSQTPSNKVTEKGKYVELRCDPISGHTALYWYRQSLGQGPEFLIYFQGTGAADDSGLPNDRFFAVRPEGSVSTLKIQRTERGDSAVYLCASSLGPSSYNEQFFGPGTRLTVL.

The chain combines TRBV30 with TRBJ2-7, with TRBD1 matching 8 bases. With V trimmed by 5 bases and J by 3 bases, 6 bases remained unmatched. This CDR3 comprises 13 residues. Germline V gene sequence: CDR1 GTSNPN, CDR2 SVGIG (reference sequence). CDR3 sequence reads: CAWRQGFGYEQYF. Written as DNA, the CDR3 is TGTGCCTGGCGACAGGGGTTCGGCTACGAGCAGTACTTC.